This T cell receptor beta chain was profiled in a study of T-cell reconstitution after alpha-beta-depleted transplantation in children. This clonotype occurred a few times. Trimming pared 5 bases from V and 1 base from J, leaving 14 bases between. Per germline, CDR1 SGHAT and CDR2 FQNNGV. The CDR3 is 15 residues long. Preparing the TCRbeta library involved the use of unique molecular identifiers. TCRdb recomputed calls from the PCR reads with MiXCR, one row per CDR3 protein. The sample yields hundreds of thousands of distinct CDR3 sequences, approximately 17% seen once. The starting material was PBMCs from the stem cell graft donor, obtained from the stem cell graft. The TCR was taken from a human donor who donated a stem cell graft to a child with acute myeloid leukemia. This sequence joins TRBV11-2 and TRBJ1-1; possible D gene TRBD1, 6 bases. DNA of the CDR3: TGTGCCAGCAGCCACGACAGGTCGAGGAACACTGAAGCTTTCTTT. Translating gives CASSHDRSRNTEAFF.